One sample yielded the 32 T cell receptor beta chains listed below, sequenced in a study of blood T cells in healthy people across ages. The second PCR ran about 6 to 12 cycles with a sample-barcoded 5' primer and J-beta primers. MiXCR, run by TCRdb on the 5' RACE reads, gives a single entry per CDR3 protein. The sample consists of about 500,000 distinct CDR3 sequences, around 24% of them appearing once. These same records also appear under a second study, on T cells of mothers and their children.

The sequencing sample was made of blood. Source of these receptors: a boy between 5 and 17 years old in good health.

This clonotype was detected a few times. The chain combines TRBV6-2 or TRBV6-3 with TRBJ2-5; TRBD1 agrees at 8 bases. The DNA end lines up better with TRBJ2-7; the J call may be wrong. The CDR3 contains 12 residues. Germline CDR1 is MNHEY and CDR2 is SVGEGT. The CDR3 DNA reads as TGTGCCAGCAGTTACCAGGGGGCCGAGCAGTACTTC. It translates to CASSYQGAEQYF.

The chain combines TRBV27 with TRBJ2-5; no clear D. Gene TRBJ2-7 matches the end of the DNA better, so the J call may be wrong. The CDR3 length is 13 residues. CDR1 MNHEY and CDR2 SMNVEV come from the germline V gene (reference sequence). The CDR3 sequence is CASSISGSYEQYF. In nucleotides, the CDR3 is TGTGCCAGCAGTATCTCCGGGTCCTACGAGCAGTACTTC.

The chain joins TRBV6-2 or TRBV6-3 to TRBJ2-5; no firm D call. The J call could be wrong; TRBJ2-1 is a better fit for the DNA end. The length of the CDR3 is 12 residues. The germline CDR1 and CDR2 sequences are MNHEY and SVGEGT. CDR3 nucleotides: TGTGCCAGCAGTTCCGACACCAATGAGCAGTTCTTC. Protein product: CASSSDTNEQFF.

The rearrangement links TRBV7-2 to TRBJ2-3, with 9 bases aligning to TRBD2. Germline lookup yields CDR1 SGHTA and CDR2 FQGNSA. CDR3 length: 16 amino acids. The J segment lost 3 bases and the V segment lost 3 bases, leaving 7 bases of the junction unmatched. The CDR3 reads CASSFPSGTVTDTQYF. In DNA form, the CDR3 reads TGTGCCAGCAGCTTCCCTAGCGGGACCGTTACAGATACGCAGTATTTT.

The chain recombines TRBV5-6 with TRBJ1-2, with 10 positions matching TRBD1. This CDR3 spans 17 amino acids. With 3 bases clipped from V and 7 bases from J, the junction kept 15 bases outside the gene matches. Looked up from germline, CDR1 is SGHDT and CDR2 is YYEEEE. The CDR3: CASSSNFGTGVVGGYTF. The CDR3 coding sequence is TGTGCCAGCAGCTCGAACTTCGGGACAGGGGTAGTGGGTGGCTACACCTTC. Variable domain in full (rest from reference TRBV5-6 and TRBJ1-2): DAGVTQSPTHLIKTRGQQVTLRCSPKSGHDTVSWYQQALGQGPQFIFQYYEEEERQRGNFPDRFSGHQFPNYSSELNVNALLLGDSALYLCASSSNFGTGVVGGYTFGSGTRLTVV.

The chain carries TRBV29-1 and TRBJ1-4; TRBD1 matches at 8 bases. Trimming removed 4 bases from V and 7 bases from J; junction bases left unmatched: 11. The CDR3 spans 15 residues. From germline, CDR1 is SQVTM and CDR2 ANQGSEA. DNA for the CDR3: TGCAGCGTTGCGTCCCGGGACAGGATTGGTGAAAAACTGTTTTTT. Amino acids: CSVASRDRIGEKLFF.

The rearrangement uses TRBV28 and TRBJ2-7; D is ambiguous. Germline V CDR1 and CDR2: MDHEN, SYDVKM. The CDR3 extends over 13 amino acids. Trimming stripped 4 bases from V and 4 bases from J, with 11 bases between. The CDR3 DNA reads TGTGCCAGCAGTTCATTTAATGGGTACGAGCAGTACTTC. It specifies CASSSFNGYEQYF.

This clonotype was seen only a few times. The CDR3 bases are TGTGCCTGGAGTGAGGATCAGCCCCAGCATTTT. It is translated as CAWSEDQPQHF. This chain uses TRBV30 with TRBJ1-5; D is undetermined. CDR3 length: 11 residues. Germline V gives CDR1 GTSNPN, CDR2 SVGIG (reference sequence). V lost 1 base and J 5 bases, leaving 3 bases between the germline ends.

The chain joins TRBV11-2 to TRBJ1-1; 7 bases are a match to TRBD1. The CDR3 sequence is 14 residues long. The V gene's germline CDR1 is SGHAT and CDR2 FQNNGV. After removal of 8 bases from V and 0 bases from J, the junction contained 6 bases not matched to a gene. The CDR3 loop is CASAPTGLNTEAFF. Written as DNA, the CDR3 is TGTGCCAGCGCCCCGACAGGGTTGAACACTGAAGCTTTCTTT.

CDR3 amino acids: CASSPDPYIGELFF. CDR3 nucleotides: TGTGCCAGCAGCCCTGACCCTTATATCGGGGAGCTGTTTTTT. The chain couples TRBV7-3 to TRBJ2-2; no definite D call. The V and J ends lost 5 bases and 7 bases respectively, with 14 bases between them. The CDR3 extends over 14 amino acids. Germline V gene sequence: CDR1 SGHTA, CDR2 FQGTGA.

The chain joins TRBV7-9 to TRBJ2-2, with 7 bases fitting TRBD2. In germline, CDR1 is SEHNR, CDR2 FQNEAQ (reference sequence). CDR3 length: 13 amino acids. With 5 bases clipped from V and 7 bases from J, the junction kept 4 bases outside the gene matches. The CDR3 loop is CASSDTSVGELFF. The CDR3 DNA sequence: TGTGCCAGCAGCGATACTAGCGTCGGGGAGCTGTTTTTT.

The chain links TRBV5-1 to TRBJ2-6, with D possibly TRBD1 on 6 matching bases. The CDR3 sequence is 17 residues long. Germline values: CDR1 SGHRS, CDR2 YFSETQ. The V end lost 3 bases, the J end lost 2 bases, and 15 bases lay between the germline ends. The CDR3 reads CASSSQGGHTGANVLTF. The DNA for the CDR3 is TGCGCCAGCAGCTCCCAAGGGGGACACACTGGGGCCAACGTCCTGACTTTC.

The chain joins TRBV27 to TRBJ2-2; 9 positions agree with TRBD1. This CDR3 contains 14 residues. Germline-derived CDR1 and CDR2 are MNHEY and SMNVEV (reference sequence). With V trimmed by 5 bases and J by 5 bases, 3 bases remained unmatched. DNA for the CDR3: TGTGCCAGCAGTAAACAGGGGGCGACCGGGGAGCTGTTTTTT. Translated: CASSKQGATGELFF.

This clonotype was counted between two and nine times. The V gene is TRBV14, the J gene TRBJ2-7, with TRBD1 identical over 8 bases. With 1 base clipped from V and 5 bases from J, the junction kept 4 bases outside the gene matches. The CDR3 length is 14 residues. CDR1 is SGHDN, CDR2 FVKESK, per germline. The chain's CDR3 is CASSQVRGPNEQYF. DNA of the CDR3: TGTGCCAGCAGCCAAGTCAGGGGGCCCAACGAGCAGTACTTC.

The rearrangement links TRBV29-1 to TRBJ2-1, with 7 bases that match TRBD1. CDR3 length: 14 amino acids. V shed 6 bases and J 8 bases; nucleotides not matched to a gene: 13. The V gene's germline CDR1 is SQVTM and CDR2 ANQGSEA. The DNA for the CDR3 is TGCAGCGTGGTACAGGGGACGGCGAAAGATGAGCAGTTCTTC. Translating gives CSVVQGTAKDEQFF.

The chain carries TRBV5-5 and TRBJ2-3, with a tentative D call TRBD1 (5 bases). The germline CDR1 and CDR2 sequences are SGHKS and YYEKEE (reference sequence). The CDR3 sequence is 15 residues long. The ends were cut back, 0 bases at V and 0 bases at J, with 8 bases in the middle. The CDR3 is CASSLGGHSTDTQYF. CDR3 sequence (DNA): TGTGCCAGCAGCTTGGGCGGACATAGCACAGATACGCAGTATTTT.

This chain uses TRBV19 with TRBJ2-1; TRBD2 matches 7 bases. The CDR3 sequence is 14 residues long. V lost 10 bases to trimming and J lost 0 bases; unmatched junction nucleotides: 6. Germline values: CDR1 LNHDA, CDR2 SQIVND (reference sequence). CDR3 protein: CATSWGGSYNEQFF. CDR3 nucleotides: TGTGCCACTTCTTGGGGGGGCTCCTACAATGAGCAGTTCTTC.

The chain recombines TRBV3-1 with TRBJ2-5, with unresolved D. The J call may be mistaken, given a closer DNA end match to TRBJ2-1. Germline V lookup: CDR1 LGHDT, CDR2 YNNKEL (reference sequence). This CDR3 comprises 12 residues. CDR3 residues: CASSQDVGEQFF. The CDR3 nucleotides read TGTGCCAGCAGCCAAGATGTCGGGGAGCAGTTCTTC.

V is TRBV6-2 or TRBV6-3 and J is TRBJ2-5, with D perhaps TRBD1 (6 bases). V was clipped by 6 bases and J by 0 bases, with 11 bases between them. This CDR3 region has 14 residues. CDR1 is MNHEY, CDR2 SVGEGT, per germline. The CDR3 is CASSMTGYQETQYF. The CDR3 nucleotides are TGTGCCAGCAGCATGACAGGTTACCAAGAGACCCAGTACTTC.

This sequence joins TRBV27 and TRBJ2-7; 9 positions match TRBD2. The junction had 6 bases not matched to a gene; V was cut back by 6 bases and J by 0 bases. This CDR3 has 15 amino acids. Germline CDR1 MNHEY, CDR2 SMNVEV (reference sequence). The CDR3 spells CASRTAGGLSYEQYF. CDR3 DNA: TGTGCCAGCAGGACAGCGGGAGGACTCTCCTACGAGCAGTACTTC.

The gene calls are TRBV28 and TRBJ2-1; 13 bases agree with TRBD2. The CDR3 is 17 residues long. The V and J ends lost 2 bases and 10 bases, in that order; junction bases with no gene match: 11. CDR1 MDHEN and CDR2 SYDVKM come from the germline V gene. The CDR3 protein is CASSLRLGLAGPLEQFF. DNA of the CDR3: TGTGCCAGCAGTTTAAGGTTGGGACTAGCGGGACCCCTCGAGCAGTTCTTC.

This clonotype was counted at least ten times. The chain uses TRBV6-4 and TRBJ2-1, with 15 nucleotides matching TRBD2. This CDR3 region has 15 residues. Germline loops: CDR1 MRHNA, CDR2 SNTAGT. V was clipped by 3 bases and J by 6 bases; unmatched bases: 0. CDR3 sequence (DNA): TGTGCCAGCAGTGAGGGACTAGCGGGAGGCAATGAGCAGTTCTTC. Protein sequence: CASSEGLAGGNEQFF.

Details on this clonotype: At one boundary the junction diverges from the germline segment, which might be a read error. The CDR3 sequence is CASSQDRLAGAEEAQYF. In DNA form, the CDR3 reads TGCGCCAGCAGCCAAGATCGGCTAGCGGGAGCGGAAGAGGCCCAGTACTTC. The V and J genes are TRBV4-3 and TRBJ2-5; 10 bases are a match to TRBD2. The length of the CDR3 is 17 residues. CDR1 and CDR2 (germline): LGHNA, YSLEER.

The chain links TRBV9 to TRBJ2-7; D is unclear. Trimming took 3 bases from V and 6 from J, leaving 7 bases between them. This CDR3 is built from 11 residues. CDR1 SGDLS and CDR2 YYNGEE come from the germline V gene. The CDR3 protein is CASSARIEQYF. CDR3 DNA: TGTGCCAGCAGCGCAAGGATCGAGCAGTACTTC.

The chain uses TRBV28 and TRBJ2-3; 9 bases fit TRBD1. This CDR3 is 14 amino acids long. With 1 base clipped from V and 14 bases from J, the junction kept 10 bases outside the gene matches. CDR1 MDHEN and CDR2 SYDVKM come from the germline V gene. The CDR3 spells CASSLYKPGQGLYF. The CDR3 bases are TGTGCCAGCAGTTTATACAAACCGGGACAGGGATTGTATTTT. The variable domain in full, with the rest retrieved from reference TRBV28 and TRBJ2-3, is DVKVTQSSRYLVKRTGEKVFLECVQDMDHENMFWYRQDPGLGLRLIYFSYDVKMKEKGDIPEGYSVSREKKERFSLILESASTNQTSMYLCASSLYKPGQGLYFGPGTRLTVL.

The sample holds a few counts of this clonotype. The chain combines TRBV27 with TRBJ2-7; D not resolved. Trimming took 4 bases from V and 3 from J, leaving 19 bases between them. Germline V CDR1 and CDR2: MNHEY, SMNVEV (reference sequence). The CDR3 spans 16 residues. The CDR3 nucleotides are TGTGCCAGCAGTTCGATCTCGGGCCCTAATAACTACGAGCAGTACTTC. Translation: CASSSISGPNNYEQYF.

This clonotype was seen a few times. The chain recombines TRBV19 with TRBJ2-1; no clear D. Deletions cut 8 bases from V and 3 bases from J, with 11 bases between. The CDR3 loop spans 13 amino acids. Germline V gives CDR1 LNHDA, CDR2 SQIVND (reference sequence). This chain's CDR3 is CASSQGIYNEQFF. For the CDR3, the DNA is TGTGCCAGTTCCCAAGGGATCTACAATGAGCAGTTCTTC.

The V and J genes are TRBV29-1 and TRBJ2-5; D may be TRBD2 (6 bases). The J call may be wrong; the DNA end is better matched by TRBJ2-7. The CDR3 runs to 14 residues. CDR1 and CDR2 (germline): SQVTM, ANQGSEA. The DNA of the CDR3 is TGCAGCGTAGAATATAGTGGGGGGACCTACGAGCAGTACTTC. Residues: CSVEYSGGTYEQYF.

V gene TRBV28 combines with J gene TRBJ1-1; 8 nucleotides line up with TRBD1. CDR1 MDHEN and CDR2 SYDVKM come from the germline V gene. J lost 10 bases, V lost 2 bases, and 3 bases had no gene match. The length of the CDR3 is 12 residues. DNA of the CDR3: TGTGCCAGCAGTTTAGCGGGGACAGGAGCTTTCTTT. Protein product: CASSLAGTGAFF.

This clonotype has a count of ten or more. V is TRBV5-1 and J is TRBJ1-4, with 7 bases lining up with TRBD1. The V segment lost 4 bases and the J segment 4 bases; nucleotides outside the gene matches: 4. The CDR3 contains 14 residues. Per germline, CDR1 SGHRS and CDR2 YFSETQ. In DNA form, the CDR3 reads TGCGCCAGCAGCCCGGGACAGTATAATGAAAAACTGTTTTTT. As protein: CASSPGQYNEKLFF.

Only a few counts were recorded for this clonotype. This chain links TRBV14 with TRBJ1-4, with 7 bases fitting TRBD1. CDR1 is SGHDN and CDR2 is FVKESK in the germline V gene. The CDR3 spans 15 residues. J lost 7 bases, V lost 4 bases, and 9 bases had no gene match. The CDR3 sequence is CASSRVRGGSEKLFF. CDR3 nucleotide sequence: TGTGCCAGCAGCCGAGTCAGGGGGGGGAGTGAAAAACTGTTTTTT.

V gene TRBV28 combines with J gene TRBJ1-5; D might be TRBD1 (6 bases). V lost 7 bases, J lost 7 bases, and 17 bases lay in between. CDR3 length: 14 amino acids. Germline loops: CDR1 MDHEN, CDR2 SYDVKM. CDR3 coding DNA: TGTGCCAGCATAGGGAGGGGGGGCTGGCAGCCCCAGCATTTT. It translates to CASIGRGGWQPQHF.